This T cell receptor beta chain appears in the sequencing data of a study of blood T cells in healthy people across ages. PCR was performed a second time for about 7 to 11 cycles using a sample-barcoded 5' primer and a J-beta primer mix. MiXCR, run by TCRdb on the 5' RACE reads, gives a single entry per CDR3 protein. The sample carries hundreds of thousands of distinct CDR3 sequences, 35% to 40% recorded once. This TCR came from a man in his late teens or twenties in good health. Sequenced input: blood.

The CDR3 here is CATSRDPWDTGEFPFF. CDR3 sequence (DNA): TGTGCCACCAGCAGAGATCCCTGGGACACGGGGGAGTTCCCTTTCTTT. The chain links TRBV15 to TRBJ1-1; TRBD1 is a possible D gene (6 bases). Trimming took off 0 bases at V and 12 bases at J, with 23 bases between the two ends. The CDR3 is made up of 16 amino acids. In germline, CDR1 is LNHNV, CDR2 YYDKDF (reference sequence).